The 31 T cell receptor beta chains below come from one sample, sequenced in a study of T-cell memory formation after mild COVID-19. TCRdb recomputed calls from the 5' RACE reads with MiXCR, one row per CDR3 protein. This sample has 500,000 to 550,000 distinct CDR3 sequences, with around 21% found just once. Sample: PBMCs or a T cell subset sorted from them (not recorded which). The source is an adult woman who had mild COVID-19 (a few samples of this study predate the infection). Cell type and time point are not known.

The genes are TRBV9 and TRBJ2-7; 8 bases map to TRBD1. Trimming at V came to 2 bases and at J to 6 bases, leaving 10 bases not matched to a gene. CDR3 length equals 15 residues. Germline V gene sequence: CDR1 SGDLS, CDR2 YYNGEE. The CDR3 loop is CASSVTGVNPSEQYF. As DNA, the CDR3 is TGTGCCAGCAGCGTGACAGGGGTAAACCCCTCCGAGCAGTACTTC.

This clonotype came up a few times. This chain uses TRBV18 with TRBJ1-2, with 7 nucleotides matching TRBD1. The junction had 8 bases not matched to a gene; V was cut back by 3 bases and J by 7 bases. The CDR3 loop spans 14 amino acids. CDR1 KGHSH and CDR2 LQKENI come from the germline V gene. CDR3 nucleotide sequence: TGTGCCAGCTCACCTTTGGAGGGGGCCTTTGGCTACACCTTC. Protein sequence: CASSPLEGAFGYTF.

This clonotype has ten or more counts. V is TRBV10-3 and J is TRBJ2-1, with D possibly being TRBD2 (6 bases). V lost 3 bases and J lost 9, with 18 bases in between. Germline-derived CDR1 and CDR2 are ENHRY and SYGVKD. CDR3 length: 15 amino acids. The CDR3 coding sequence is TGTGCCATCAGTGACTTCCGCATCGGGAGTAGTGAGCAGTTCTTC. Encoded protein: CAISDFRIGSSEQFF.

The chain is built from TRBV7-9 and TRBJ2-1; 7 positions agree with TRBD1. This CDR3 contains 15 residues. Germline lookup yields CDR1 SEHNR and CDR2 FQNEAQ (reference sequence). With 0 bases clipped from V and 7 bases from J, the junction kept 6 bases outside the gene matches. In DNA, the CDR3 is TGTGCCAGCAGCTTAGCAGGGGGCTTGAGGAATGAGCAGTTCTTC. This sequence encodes CASSLAGGLRNEQFF.

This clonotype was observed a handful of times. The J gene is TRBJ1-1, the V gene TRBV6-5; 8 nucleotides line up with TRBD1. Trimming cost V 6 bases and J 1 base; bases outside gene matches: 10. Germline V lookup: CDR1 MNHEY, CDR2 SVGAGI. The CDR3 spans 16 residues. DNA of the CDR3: TGTGCCAGCAGGCCTAGTGCGGGACAGGAGAACACTGAAGCTTTCTTT. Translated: CASRPSAGQENTEAFF.

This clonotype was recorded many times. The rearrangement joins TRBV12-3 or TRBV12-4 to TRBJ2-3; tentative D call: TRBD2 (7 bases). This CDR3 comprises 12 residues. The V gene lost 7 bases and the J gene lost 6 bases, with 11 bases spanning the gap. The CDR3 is CASNRDYDTQYF. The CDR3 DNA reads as TGTGCCAGCAACAGGGACTACGATACGCAGTATTTT.

CDR3 coding DNA: TGTGCCAGCAGCCTGTGGAACACAGATACGCAGTATTTT. Protein sequence: CASSLWNTDTQYF. The chain combines TRBV12-3 or TRBV12-4 with TRBJ2-3; no firm D call. Trimming cost V 6 bases and J 2 bases, with 9 bases left between them. This CDR3 is 13 amino acids long.

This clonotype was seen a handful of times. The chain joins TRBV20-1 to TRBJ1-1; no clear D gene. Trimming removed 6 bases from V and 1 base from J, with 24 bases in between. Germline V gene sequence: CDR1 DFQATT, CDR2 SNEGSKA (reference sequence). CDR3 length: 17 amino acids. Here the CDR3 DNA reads TGCAGTGCCCCGAGGTGGGCAGAGGATCGCCCGAACACTGAAGCTTTCTTT. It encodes CSAPRWAEDRPNTEAFF.

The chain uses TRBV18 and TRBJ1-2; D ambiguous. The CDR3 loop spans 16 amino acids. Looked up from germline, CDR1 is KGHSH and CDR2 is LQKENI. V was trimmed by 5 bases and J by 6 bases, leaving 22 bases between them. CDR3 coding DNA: TGTGCCAGCTCATTCGGGAAGGGCCTTGTTTCTAATGGCTACACCTTC. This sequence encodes CASSFGKGLVSNGYTF.

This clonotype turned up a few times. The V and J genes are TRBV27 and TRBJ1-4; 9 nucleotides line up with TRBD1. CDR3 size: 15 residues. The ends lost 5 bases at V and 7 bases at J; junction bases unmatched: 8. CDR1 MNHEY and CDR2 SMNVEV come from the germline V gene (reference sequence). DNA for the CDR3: TGTGCCAGCAGTCCGCCGGGACAGGGTGTTGAAAAACTGTTTTTT. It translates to CASSPPGQGVEKLFF.

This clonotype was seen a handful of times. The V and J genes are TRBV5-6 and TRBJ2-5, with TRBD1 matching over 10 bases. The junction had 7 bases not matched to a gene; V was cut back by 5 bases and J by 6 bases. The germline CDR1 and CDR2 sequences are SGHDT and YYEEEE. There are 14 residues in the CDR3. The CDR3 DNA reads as TGTGCCAGCAGGGGGACAGGGGAGGGGAAGACCCAGTACTTC. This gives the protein CASRGTGEGKTQYF.

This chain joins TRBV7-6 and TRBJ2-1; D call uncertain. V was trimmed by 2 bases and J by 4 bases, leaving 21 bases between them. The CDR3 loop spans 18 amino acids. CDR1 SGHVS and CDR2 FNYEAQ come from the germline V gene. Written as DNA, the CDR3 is TGTGCCAGCAGCTTAATATCGCCAGGTGACCCCCCTTACAATGAGCAGTTCTTC. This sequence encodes CASSLISPGDPPYNEQFF. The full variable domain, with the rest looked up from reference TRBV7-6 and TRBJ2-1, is GAGVSQSPRYKVTKRGQDVALRCDPISGHVSLYWYRQALGQGPEFLTYFNYEAQQDKSGLPNDRFSAERPEGSISTLTIQRTEQRDSAMYRCASSLISPGDPPYNEQFFGPGTRLTVL.

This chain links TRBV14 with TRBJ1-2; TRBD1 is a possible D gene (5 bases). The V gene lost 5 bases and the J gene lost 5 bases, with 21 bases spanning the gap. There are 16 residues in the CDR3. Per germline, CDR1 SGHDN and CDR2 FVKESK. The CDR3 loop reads CASSEGFPNGGYGYTF. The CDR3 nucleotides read TGTGCCAGCAGCGAGGGGTTCCCGAACGGGGGTTATGGCTACACCTTC.

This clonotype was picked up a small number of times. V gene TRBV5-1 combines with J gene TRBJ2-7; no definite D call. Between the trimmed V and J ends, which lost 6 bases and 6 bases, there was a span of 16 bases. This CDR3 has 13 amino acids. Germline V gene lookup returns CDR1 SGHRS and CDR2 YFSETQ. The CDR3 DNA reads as TGCGCCAGCACCGGACGTTGGGTTAGCGAGCAGTACTTC. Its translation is CASTGRWVSEQYF.

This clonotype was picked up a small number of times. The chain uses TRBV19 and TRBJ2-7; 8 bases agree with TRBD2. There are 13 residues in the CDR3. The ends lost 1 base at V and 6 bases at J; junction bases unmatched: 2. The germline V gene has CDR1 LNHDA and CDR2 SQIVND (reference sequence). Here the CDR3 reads CASSIAGGGEQYF. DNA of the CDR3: TGTGCCAGTAGTATAGCGGGAGGGGGCGAGCAGTACTTC. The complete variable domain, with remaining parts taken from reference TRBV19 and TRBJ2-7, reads DGGITQSPKYLFRKEGQNVTLSCEQNLNHDAMYWYRQDPGQGLRLIYYSQIVNDFQKGDIAEGYSVSREKKESFPLTVTSAQKNPTAFYLCASSIAGGGEQYFGPGTRLTVT.

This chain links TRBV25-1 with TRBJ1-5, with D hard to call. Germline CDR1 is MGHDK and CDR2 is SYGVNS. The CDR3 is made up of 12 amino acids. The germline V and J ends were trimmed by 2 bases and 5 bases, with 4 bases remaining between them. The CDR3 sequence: CASSEEDQPQHF. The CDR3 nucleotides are TGTGCCAGCAGTGAAGAAGATCAGCCCCAGCATTTT.

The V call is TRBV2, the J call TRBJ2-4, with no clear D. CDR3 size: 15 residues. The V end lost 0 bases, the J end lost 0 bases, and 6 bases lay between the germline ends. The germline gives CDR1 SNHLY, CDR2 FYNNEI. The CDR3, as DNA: TGTGCCAGCAGTGAAGCGATAATAGCCAAAAACATTCAGTACTTC. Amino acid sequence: CASSEAIIAKNIQYF.

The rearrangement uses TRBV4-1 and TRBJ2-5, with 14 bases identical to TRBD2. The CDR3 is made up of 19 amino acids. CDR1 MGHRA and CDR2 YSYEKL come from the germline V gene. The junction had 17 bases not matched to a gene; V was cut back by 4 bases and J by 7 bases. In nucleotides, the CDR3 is TGCGCCAGCAGCCCACGGACTAGCGGGGGGCCACTTTCCAAGACGACCCAGTACTTC. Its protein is CASSPRTSGGPLSKTTQYF.

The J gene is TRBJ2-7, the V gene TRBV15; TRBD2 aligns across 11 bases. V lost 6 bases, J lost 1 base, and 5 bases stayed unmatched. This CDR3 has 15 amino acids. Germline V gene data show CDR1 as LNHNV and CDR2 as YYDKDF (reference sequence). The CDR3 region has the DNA TGTGCCACCAGTCCCAGACTAGCGGGGTCCTACGAGCAGTACTTC. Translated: CATSPRLAGSYEQYF.

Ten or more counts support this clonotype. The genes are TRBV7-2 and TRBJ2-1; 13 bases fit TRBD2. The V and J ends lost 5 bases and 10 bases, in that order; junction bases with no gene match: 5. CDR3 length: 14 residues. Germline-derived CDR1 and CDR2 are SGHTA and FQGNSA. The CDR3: CASSPPGLAGEQFF. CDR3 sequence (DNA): TGTGCCAGCAGCCCGCCGGGACTAGCGGGGGAGCAGTTCTTC. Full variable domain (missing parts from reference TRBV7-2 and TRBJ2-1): GAGVSQSPSNKVTEKGKDVELRCDPISGHTALYWYRQSLGQGLEFLIYFQGNSAPDKSGLPSDRFSAERTGGSVSTLTIQRTQQEDSAVYLCASSPPGLAGEQFFGPGTRLTVL.

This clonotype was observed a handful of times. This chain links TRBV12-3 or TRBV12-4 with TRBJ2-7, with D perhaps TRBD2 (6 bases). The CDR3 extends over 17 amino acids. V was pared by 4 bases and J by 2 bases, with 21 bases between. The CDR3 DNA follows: TGTGCCAGCAGTTCTCCTCCCGGGACTCGGAATACCTACGAGCAGTACTTC. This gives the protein CASSSPPGTRNTYEQYF.

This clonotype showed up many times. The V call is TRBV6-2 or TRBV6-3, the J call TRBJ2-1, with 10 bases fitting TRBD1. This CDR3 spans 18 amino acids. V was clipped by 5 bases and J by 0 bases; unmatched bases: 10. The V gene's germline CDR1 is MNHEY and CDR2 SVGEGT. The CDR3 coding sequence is TGTGCCAGCAGTCTGACAGGGGGCGAGACAATCTCCTACAATGAGCAGTTCTTC. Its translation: CASSLTGGETISYNEQFF.

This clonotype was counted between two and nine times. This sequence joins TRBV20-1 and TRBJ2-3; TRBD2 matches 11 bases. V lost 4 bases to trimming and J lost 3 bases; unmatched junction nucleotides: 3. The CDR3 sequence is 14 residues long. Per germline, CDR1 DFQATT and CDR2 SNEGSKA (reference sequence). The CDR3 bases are TGCAGTGCTACCCGGACTAGCGGGACAGATACGCAGTATTTT. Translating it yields CSATRTSGTDTQYF.

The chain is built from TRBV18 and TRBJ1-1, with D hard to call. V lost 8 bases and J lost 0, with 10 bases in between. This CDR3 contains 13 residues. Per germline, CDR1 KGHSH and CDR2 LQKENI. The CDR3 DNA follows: TGTGCCAGCGCCCAGGCGATGAACACTGAAGCTTTCTTT. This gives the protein CASAQAMNTEAFF.

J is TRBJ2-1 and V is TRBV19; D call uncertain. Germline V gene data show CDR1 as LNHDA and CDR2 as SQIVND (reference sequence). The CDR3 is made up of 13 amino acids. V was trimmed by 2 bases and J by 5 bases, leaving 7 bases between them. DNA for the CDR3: TGTGCCAGTAGTATATTGGGGAACAATGAGCAGTTCTTC. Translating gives CASSILGNNEQFF.

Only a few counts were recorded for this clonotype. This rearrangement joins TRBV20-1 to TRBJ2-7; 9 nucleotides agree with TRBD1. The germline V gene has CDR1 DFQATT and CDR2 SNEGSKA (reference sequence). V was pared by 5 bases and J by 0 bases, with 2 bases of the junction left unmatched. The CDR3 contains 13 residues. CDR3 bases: TGCAGTGCTCGGGACAGGGTCTCCTACGAGCAGTACTTC. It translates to CSARDRVSYEQYF.

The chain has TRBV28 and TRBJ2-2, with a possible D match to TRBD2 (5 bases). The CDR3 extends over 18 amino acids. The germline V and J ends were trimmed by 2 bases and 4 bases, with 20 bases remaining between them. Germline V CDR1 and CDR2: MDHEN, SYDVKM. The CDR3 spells CASSLTGRARVGTGELFF. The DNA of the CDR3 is TGTGCCAGCAGTTTAACGGGCCGGGCGAGGGTTGGCACCGGGGAGCTGTTTTTT.

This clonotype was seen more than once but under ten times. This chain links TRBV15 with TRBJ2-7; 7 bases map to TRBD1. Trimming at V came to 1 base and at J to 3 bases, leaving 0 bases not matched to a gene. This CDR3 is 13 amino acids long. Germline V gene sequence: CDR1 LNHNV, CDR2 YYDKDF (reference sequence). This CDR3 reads CATSRGTGYEQYF. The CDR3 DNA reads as TGTGCCACCAGCAGAGGGACAGGCTACGAGCAGTACTTC.

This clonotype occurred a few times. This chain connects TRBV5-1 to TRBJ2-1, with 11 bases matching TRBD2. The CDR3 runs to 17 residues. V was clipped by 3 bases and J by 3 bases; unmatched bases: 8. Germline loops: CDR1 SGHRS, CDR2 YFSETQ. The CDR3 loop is CASSSVGLAAFYNEQFF. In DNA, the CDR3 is TGCGCCAGCAGCTCGGTGGGACTAGCGGCATTCTACAATGAGCAGTTCTTC.

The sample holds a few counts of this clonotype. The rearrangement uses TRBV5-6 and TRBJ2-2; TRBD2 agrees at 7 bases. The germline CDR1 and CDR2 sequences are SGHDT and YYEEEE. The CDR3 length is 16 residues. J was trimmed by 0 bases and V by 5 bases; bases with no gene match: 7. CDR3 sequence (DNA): TGTGCCAGCAGTATGGCCCTAGCGGCGAACACCGGGGAGCTGTTTTTT. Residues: CASSMALAANTGELFF.

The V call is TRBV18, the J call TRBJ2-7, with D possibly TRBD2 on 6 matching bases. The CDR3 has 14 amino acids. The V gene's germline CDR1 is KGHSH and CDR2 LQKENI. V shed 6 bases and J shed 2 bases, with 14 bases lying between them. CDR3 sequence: CASSPSGSTYEQYF. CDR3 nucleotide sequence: TGTGCCAGCTCTCCCTCCGGGAGTACCTACGAGCAGTACTTC.